Below, 21 T cell receptor beta chains from the same sample are listed, as sequenced in a study of T-cell reconstitution after alpha-beta-depleted transplantation in children. Unique molecular identifiers were incorporated during preparation of the TCRbeta library. TCRdb re-analysed the PCR reads in MiXCR, keeping a single row per CDR3 protein. The sample has 450,000 to 550,000 distinct CDR3 sequences, more than 9.5% seen once. The sample consisted of PBMCs, mostly from graft donor cells, taken 180 days after TCRalphabeta/CD19-depleted stem cell transplant. All receptors derive from a female patient between 2 and 15 years old who had a stem cell transplant for aplastic anemia, so the T cells may come from the graft donor.

This clonotype occurred a few times. This chain joins TRBV3-1 and TRBJ2-7; the D is unclear. The CDR3 consists of 13 residues. CDR1 LGHDT and CDR2 YNNKEL come from the germline V gene (reference sequence). The CDR3 spells CASSHRGSHEQYV. The CDR3 bases are TGTGCCAGCAGCCACCGCGGCTCCCACGAGCAGTACGTC.

This clonotype was counted only a few times. The chain combines TRBV9 with TRBJ2-5; TRBD2 matches 8 bases. Germline V gene lookup returns CDR1 SGDLS and CDR2 YYNGEE. J lost 9 bases, V lost 4 bases, and 8 bases had no gene match. The CDR3 loop spans 13 amino acids. Written as DNA, the CDR3 is TGTGCCAGCAGCTTCCCGGGGGGGGGCCCCCAGTACTTC. The encoded protein is CASSFPGGGPQYF.

This clonotype appeared a few times. V usage is TRBV7-2 and J usage is TRBJ1-1; possibly TRBD1 for D (5 bases). V was pared by 1 base and J by 5 bases, with 17 bases between. Germline V gene data show CDR1 as SGHTA and CDR2 as FQGNSA. CDR3 length equals 16 residues. The CDR3 reads CASSLGGVREGTEAFF. CDR3 nucleotides: TGTGCCAGCAGCTTAGGGGGGGTCAGGGAGGGGACTGAAGCTTTCTTT.

This clonotype has only a few counts. V and J are TRBV5-1 and TRBJ2-2; D remains unclear. Per the germline V gene, CDR1 is SGHRS and CDR2 is YFSETQ. The length of the CDR3 is 15 residues. With 0 bases removed from V and 3 bases from J, the gap between germline ends came to 9 bases. CDR3 nucleotide sequence: TGCGCCAGCAGCTTGGGACCAAGGGACACCGGGGAGCTGTTTTTT. Amino acids: CASSLGPRDTGELFF.

The sample holds a few counts of this clonotype. The rearrangement joins TRBV2 to TRBJ2-7, with D hard to call. Germline V gene data show CDR1 as SNHLY and CDR2 as FYNNEI. Deletions cut 1 base from V and 6 bases from J, with 10 bases between. CDR3 size: 13 residues. As DNA, the CDR3 is TGTGCCAGCAGTGAAGATAGGTGGGGCGAGCAGTACGTC. Its translation is CASSEDRWGEQYV.

In its sample, this clonotype was seen a few times. The genes are TRBV2 and TRBJ2-1, with a tentative D call TRBD2 (5 bases). CDR1 is SNHLY, CDR2 FYNNEI, per germline. Trimming removed 4 bases at V and 7 bases at J, with 11 bases between. The CDR3 runs 13 residues. The CDR3 DNA is TGTGCCAGCAGTGGGTCTCCGGGAAATGAGCAGTTCTTC. Its translation: CASSGSPGNEQFF.

This clonotype was observed a few times. The chain joins TRBV11-2 to TRBJ2-7, with TRBD1 identical over 12 bases. Germline V gene sequence: CDR1 SGHAT, CDR2 FQNNGV. This CDR3 comprises 16 residues. The ends lost 5 bases at V and 5 bases at J; junction bases unmatched: 10. The CDR3 DNA is TGTGCCAGCAGCACGGATCCGGGACAGGGGGCTCACGAGCAGTACTTC. Its protein is CASSTDPGQGAHEQYF.

This rearrangement joins TRBV19 to TRBJ2-3, with 8 positions matching TRBD1. Per the germline V gene, CDR1 is LNHDA and CDR2 is SQIVND (reference sequence). The V and J ends lost 10 bases and 6 bases, in that order; junction bases with no gene match: 15. This CDR3 has 15 residues. The CDR3 nucleotides are TGTGCCACCCGAGACAGGGGAGGATTCATGGATACGCAGTATTTT. It translates to CATRDRGGFMDTQYF.

This sequence joins TRBV27 and TRBJ2-3; D perhaps matches TRBD2 (5 bases). Looked up from germline, CDR1 is MNHEY and CDR2 is SMNVEV (reference sequence). V lost 7 bases to trimming and J lost 6 bases, with 11 bases between them. The CDR3 length is 12 residues. In DNA, the CDR3 is TGTGCCAGCATTGGTACGGGGGATACGCAGTATTTT. It yields the protein CASIGTGDTQYF.

A few counts support this clonotype. The chain recombines TRBV5-5 with TRBJ1-2, with D unresolved. The CDR3 is made up of 15 amino acids. Trimming shortened V by 4 bases and J by 4 bases, and 17 bases separated the two germline ends. Germline V gives CDR1 SGHKS, CDR2 YYEKEE (reference sequence). This chain's CDR3 is CASSGGPSRGYGYTF. The CDR3 bases are TGTGCCAGCAGCGGTGGACCCTCAAGAGGCTATGGCTACACCTTC. The full variable domain, completed using reference TRBV5-5 and TRBJ1-2, is DAGVTQSPTHLIKTRGQQVTLRCSPISGHKSVSWYQQVLGQGPQFIFQYYEKEERGRGNFPDRFSARQFPNYSSELNVNALLLGDSALYLCASSGGPSRGYGYTFGSGTRLTVV.

This clonotype was seen a handful of times. This chain uses TRBV6-5 with TRBJ2-1; D may match TRBD1 or TRBD2 (5 bases each). This CDR3 region has 15 residues. V was cut by 2 bases and J by 2 bases, with 10 bases left in between. Germline values: CDR1 MNHEY, CDR2 SVGAGI. In DNA, the CDR3 is TGTGCCAGCAGTTACGGGACCGCGGCCTACAATGAGCAGTTCTTC. It translates to CASSYGTAAYNEQFF.

The chain is built from TRBV19 and TRBJ2-1, with 8 bases that match TRBD2. Looked up from germline, CDR1 is LNHDA and CDR2 is SQIVND (reference sequence). The CDR3 extends over 18 amino acids. J lost 7 bases, V lost 8 bases, and 22 bases had no gene match. Here the CDR3 reads CASGRAGGTSPDLNEQFF. The CDR3 DNA reads TGTGCCAGTGGACGCGCGGGGGGTACTAGCCCCGACTTAAATGAGCAGTTCTTC.

The chain combines TRBV20-1 with TRBJ2-2; 9 bases match TRBD2. The V and J ends lost 0 bases and 5 bases, in that order; junction bases with no gene match: 1. The germline CDR1 and CDR2 sequences are DFQATT and SNEGSKA (reference sequence). CDR3 length: 14 amino acids. CDR3 protein: CSARELAGTGELFF. CDR3 nucleotides: TGCAGTGCTAGAGAACTAGCGGGTACCGGGGAGCTGTTTTTT.

This clonotype was recorded many times. The rearrangement links TRBV28 to TRBJ2-3; 8 bases are shared with TRBD2. With 3 bases clipped from V and 5 bases from J, the junction kept 10 bases outside the gene matches. Germline lookup yields CDR1 MDHEN and CDR2 SYDVKM. This CDR3 region has 16 residues. The CDR3, as DNA: TGTGCCAGCAGTTTCATCCAGCGGGAGTTCAGAGATACGCAGTATTTT. Amino acids: CASSFIQREFRDTQYF.

The V gene is TRBV4-2, the J gene TRBJ1-5, with a possible D match to TRBD1 (5 bases). The CDR3 runs 14 residues. The germline V and J ends were trimmed by 4 bases and 11 bases, with 18 bases remaining between them. The germline CDR1 and CDR2 sequences are LGHNA and YNFKEQ. The CDR3 DNA follows: TGTGCCAGCAGCCCATTGACAGCGCATAGGGCCCAGCATTTT. Its translation: CASSPLTAHRAQHF.

The rearrangement joins TRBV5-6 to TRBJ2-7, with TRBD2 matching 7 bases. Germline CDR1 and CDR2: SGHDT and YYEEEE. The V gene end was trimmed by 7 bases and the J gene end by 0 bases; junction bases not matched to a gene: 16. This CDR3 is 17 amino acids long. CDR3 sequence reads: CASSFRGLAVSSYEQYV. CDR3 sequence (DNA): TGTGCCAGCTCCTTCAGAGGGCTAGCGGTATCCTCCTACGAGCAGTACGTC.

The V and J genes are TRBV7-9 and TRBJ2-7, with a weak D call TRBD1 (7 bases). CDR1 and CDR2 (germline): SEHNR, FQNEAQ (reference sequence). The length of the CDR3 is 12 residues. With 5 bases removed from V and 7 bases from J, the gap between germline ends came to 12 bases. CDR3 amino acids: CASSRGTVEQYV. CDR3 nucleotide sequence: TGTGCCAGCAGCCGCGGGACAGTTGAGCAGTACGTC.

Only a few counts were recorded for this clonotype. The chain is built from TRBV28 and TRBJ1-2; D is uncertain. V shed 11 bases and J shed 2 bases, with 9 bases lying between them. CDR3 length: 11 residues. Germline V lookup: CDR1 MDHEN, CDR2 SYDVKM. The CDR3 spells CADTANYGYTF. CDR3 bases: TGTGCCGACACAGCCAACTATGGCTACACCTTC.

V is TRBV28 and J is TRBJ1-1, with D possibly being TRBD1 (5 bases). The germline V gene encodes CDR1 MDHEN and CDR2 SYDVKM. CDR3 length: 16 residues. V lost 0 bases and J 3 bases, leaving 14 bases between the germline ends. CDR3: CASSLWPTDLDTEAFF. The DNA for the CDR3 is TGTGCCAGCAGTTTATGGCCGACAGATTTGGACACTGAAGCTTTCTTT.

The rearrangement uses TRBV12-3 or TRBV12-4 and TRBJ1-2; D is possibly TRBD1 (5 bases). The V and J ends lost 6 bases and 4 bases respectively, with 15 bases between them. The CDR3 is 14 residues long. The CDR3 protein is CASRSREVPYGYTF. In DNA form, the CDR3 reads TGTGCCAGCAGAAGCAGGGAGGTCCCCTATGGCTACACCTTC.

The chain couples TRBV5-7 to TRBJ2-3; 9 bases are a match to TRBD2. TRBV5-7 counts as an open reading frame of uncertain function. The CDR3 contains 17 residues. V gave up 1 base and J gave up 9 bases; unmatched junction bases: 15. This CDR3 reads CASSLFVLAGPQVTQYF. The CDR3 DNA is TGTGCCAGCAGCTTGTTCGTGCTAGCGGGGCCCCAGGTAACGCAGTATTTT.